These 29 T cell receptor beta chains came from one sample sequenced in a study of blood T cell repertoires in COVID-19. Profiled with immunoSEQ multiplex PCR; TCRdb holds only in-frame clones, not every one. The data hold a few hundred thousand clones, with around nine tenths observed a single time. The sequenced sample was PBMCs or T cells enriched from blood (not recorded which). These receptor sequences come from a woman aged 30 to 39 who had been exposed to COVID-19.

This chain joins TRBV2 and TRBJ2-5; maybe TRBD1 (6 bases). Germline CDR1 SNHLY, CDR2 FYNNEI. The ends were cut back, 8 bases at V and 2 bases at J, with 15 bases in the middle. CDR3 size: 14 residues. CDR3 in amino acids: CASVFRTVQETQYF. The DNA for the CDR3 is TGTGCCAGCGTGTTTCGGACAGTTCAAGAGACCCAGTACTTC.

This sequence joins TRBV9 and TRBJ2-3, with TRBD2 matching 9 bases. CDR3 size: 15 residues. Germline lookup yields CDR1 SGDLS and CDR2 YYNGEE. The V segment lost 0 bases and the J segment 7 bases; nucleotides outside the gene matches: 6. The CDR3 DNA reads TGTGCCAGCAGCGTAGCTGGCGGGAGGGCAAATACGCAGTATTTT. Translated, it gives CASSVAGGRANTQYF.

The chain links TRBV24-1 to TRBJ2-1; 7 nucleotides match TRBD2. Germline V lookup: CDR1 KGHDR, CDR2 SFDVKD. The CDR3 totals 15 residues. V trimming: 2 bases; J trimming: 4 bases; junction bases outside the gene matches: 4. The CDR3 DNA reads as TGTGCCACCAGTGATTCGAGCGGGGCATACAATGAGCAGTTCTTC. It encodes CATSDSSGAYNEQFF.

This clone has only one observation. This sequence joins TRBV20-1 and TRBJ2-1; TRBD1 is a possible D gene (6 bases). CDR1 is DFQATT and CDR2 is SNEGSKA in the germline V gene (reference sequence). V shed 3 bases and J shed 10 bases, with 25 bases lying between them. The CDR3 contains 16 residues. CDR3 sequence: CSASPTTGTRTGEQFF. DNA for the CDR3: TGCAGTGCTAGTCCAACTACCGGGACACGAACGGGGGAGCAGTTCTTC.

This clone was seen a single time. The chain recombines TRBV20-1 with TRBJ2-7; TRBD1 might be the D (6 bases). The V end was cut by 0 bases, the J end by 12 bases, with 12 bases between. This CDR3 has 11 amino acids. Germline values: CDR1 DFQATT, CDR2 SNEGSKA (reference sequence). The CDR3 loop is CSARDAHRVYF. CDR3 sequence (DNA): TGCAGTGCTAGAGATGCGCACAGGGTGTACTTC.

The chain carries TRBV27 and TRBJ2-7; D is uncertain. The germline gives CDR1 MNHEY, CDR2 SMNVEV (reference sequence). Between the trimmed V and J ends, which lost 6 bases and 0 bases, there was a span of 15 bases. CDR3 length: 15 residues. This chain's CDR3 is CASRPAAGTSYEQYF. DNA of the CDR3: TGTGCCAGCAGACCGGCGGCCGGCACCTCCTACGAGCAGTACTTC.

J is TRBJ2-5 and V is TRBV19; tentative D call: TRBD2 (6 bases). V lost 9 bases to trimming and J lost 4 bases, with 9 bases between them. Per germline, CDR1 LNHDA and CDR2 SQIVND (reference sequence). This CDR3 is built from 11 residues. As DNA, the CDR3 is TGTGCCAGCGGGAGAGCAGAGACCCAGTACTTC. Translated, it gives CASGRAETQYF.

The chain uses TRBV7-3 and TRBJ1-2; D is possibly TRBD1 (6 bases). Germline V lookup: CDR1 SGHTA, CDR2 FQGTGA. This CDR3 has 15 residues. The germline V and J ends were trimmed by 5 bases and 4 bases, with 17 bases remaining between them. CDR3 in amino acids: CASSPTGFDGYGYTF. CDR3 bases: TGTGCCAGCAGCCCAACAGGGTTTGATGGCTATGGCTACACCTTC. The variable domain in full, with the rest retrieved from reference TRBV7-3 and TRBJ1-2, is GAGVSQTPSNKVTEKGKYVELRCDPISGHTALYWYRQSLGQGPEFLIYFQGTGAADDSGLPNDRFFAVRPEGSVSTLKIQRTERGDSAVYLCASSPTGFDGYGYTFGSGTRLTVV.

The J gene is TRBJ2-5, the V gene TRBV18; no definite D call. Germline CDR1 reads KGHSH; CDR2 reads LQKENI. The CDR3 is made up of 14 amino acids. Trimming pared 2 bases from V and 5 bases from J, leaving 12 bases between. CDR3 residues: CASSPFEISETQYF. The CDR3 coding sequence is TGTGCCAGCTCACCATTCGAGATAAGTGAGACCCAGTACTTC. Full variable domain (missing parts from reference TRBV18 and TRBJ2-5): NAGVMQNPRHLVRRRGQEARLRCSPMKGHSHVYWYRQLPEEGLKFMVYLQKENIIDESGMPKERFSAEFPKEGPSILRIQQVVRGDSAAYFCASSPFEISETQYFGPGTRLLVL.

The chain uses TRBV27 and TRBJ2-5; 12 bases align to TRBD1. The CDR3 has 18 residues. J gave up 1 base and V 5 bases, and 11 bases lay outside the gene matches. Germline values: CDR1 MNHEY, CDR2 SMNVEV (reference sequence). CDR3 region: CASSRTGTGGTPQETQYF. DNA for the CDR3: TGTGCCAGCAGTAGAACCGGGACAGGGGGCACCCCCCAAGAGACCCAGTACTTC.

Worth noting for this clone: Other nucleotide sequences from this sample produce the same CDR3. The chain recombines TRBV7-2 with TRBJ2-3; D is ambiguous. Germline assignment: CDR1 SGHTA and CDR2 FQGNSA. CDR3 length equals 12 residues. V was trimmed by 5 bases and J by 0 bases, leaving 3 bases between them. CDR3 in amino acids: CASSLSTDTQYF. DNA for the CDR3: TGTGCCAGCAGCCTAAGCACAGATACGCAGTATTTT.

The J gene is TRBJ2-1, the V gene TRBV25-1; 7 positions agree with TRBD2. CDR1 and CDR2 from the germline V gene are MGHDK and SYGVNS. With V trimmed by 7 bases and J by 6 bases, 6 bases remained unmatched. The CDR3 loop spans 13 amino acids. The DNA of the CDR3 is TGTGCCAGCACCGGGACTATTAGCAATGAGCAGTTCTTC. Amino acid sequence: CASTGTISNEQFF.

The V and J genes are TRBV30 and TRBJ1-5; TRBD1 matches at 7 bases. There are 14 residues in the CDR3. Germline trimming cut 0 bases from V and 2 bases from J; bases unmatched to any gene: 1. CDR1 GTSNPN and CDR2 SVGIG come from the germline V gene (reference sequence). The DNA for the CDR3 is TGTGCCTGGAGTGTAGACAGGGGCAATCAGCCCCAGCATTTT. Protein sequence: CAWSVDRGNQPQHF.

The V and J genes are TRBV10-1 and TRBJ1-1; D is uncertain. The V gene's germline CDR1 is WNHNN and CDR2 SYGVQD (reference sequence). V was trimmed by 3 bases and J by 1 base, leaving 6 bases between them. CDR3 length: 13 amino acids. CDR3 sequence: CASSDFQNTEAFF. CDR3 DNA sequence: TGCGCCAGCAGTGATTTTCAGAACACTGAAGCTTTCTTT.

The V call is TRBV6-5, the J call TRBJ1-1; possibly TRBD1 for D (5 bases). The CDR3 covers 14 residues. V lost 6 bases and J lost 1, with 12 bases in between. Germline V gene sequence: CDR1 MNHEY, CDR2 SVGAGI. The CDR3 DNA sequence: TGTGCCAGCAGGTCCCCCAGGGAGAACACTGAAGCTTTCTTT. Amino acids: CASRSPRENTEAFF.

The chain carries TRBV5-5 and TRBJ1-6; D is perhaps TRBD1 (5 bases). The CDR3 spans 12 residues. V lost 2 bases and J lost 11, with 8 bases in between. Germline V lookup: CDR1 SGHKS, CDR2 YYEKEE (reference sequence). CDR3 nucleotides: TGTGCCAGCAGCTTCAGGGTCCCACCCCTCCACTTT. This translates into CASSFRVPPLHF. The full variable domain, completed using reference TRBV5-5 and TRBJ1-6, is DAGVTQSPTHLIKTRGQQVTLRCSPISGHKSVSWYQQVLGQGPQFIFQYYEKEERGRGNFPDRFSARQFPNYSSELNVNALLLGDSALYLCASSFRVPPLHFGNGTRLTVT.

The gene calls are TRBV2 and TRBJ1-1; possibly TRBD1 for D (6 bases). CDR3 length: 14 amino acids. Germline lookup yields CDR1 SNHLY and CDR2 FYNNEI. The V end was cut by 6 bases, the J end by 3 bases, with 14 bases between. CDR3 loop: CASSEQGLYTEAFF. In DNA, the CDR3 is TGTGCCAGCAGCGAACAGGGCCTCTACACTGAAGCTTTCTTT.

The J gene is TRBJ2-3, the V gene TRBV11-2; possible D gene TRBD1, 5 bases. Germline V gene data show CDR1 as SGHAT and CDR2 as FQNNGV. Trimming removed 0 bases at V and 4 bases at J, with 11 bases between. The CDR3 runs 15 residues. The CDR3 DNA reads as TGTGCCAGCAGCTTAGATCAGGGTAAATCAGATACGCAGTATTTT. It translates to CASSLDQGKSDTQYF.

The chain has TRBV11-3 and TRBJ1-1; D is uncertain. This CDR3 is 15 amino acids long. V lost 0 bases and J 0 bases, leaving 8 bases between the germline ends. Per the germline V gene, CDR1 is SGHNT and CDR2 is YENEEA. CDR3 DNA sequence: TGTGCCAGCAGCTTAGATCGCTACTTGAACACTGAAGCTTTCTTT. The encoded protein is CASSLDRYLNTEAFF.

V usage is TRBV9 and J usage is TRBJ2-1; maybe TRBD2 (6 bases). CDR1 SGDLS and CDR2 YYNGEE come from the germline V gene. The CDR3 contains 14 residues. Trimming took 0 bases from V and 5 from J, leaving 9 bases between them. This CDR3 is CASSVGGMNNEQFF. In nucleotides, the CDR3 is TGTGCCAGCAGCGTAGGCGGGATGAACAATGAGCAGTTCTTC.

This clone came up once. The chain combines TRBV27 with TRBJ1-2, with 9 positions matching TRBD1. The junction had 13 bases not matched to a gene; V was cut back by 3 bases and J by 8 bases. This CDR3 region has 16 residues. Per the germline V gene, CDR1 is MNHEY and CDR2 is SMNVEV (reference sequence). The CDR3 loop reads CASSLSGQGTRYGYTF. The CDR3 coding sequence is TGTGCCAGCAGTTTGTCCGGACAGGGGACCCGCTACGGCTACACCTTC.

V gene TRBV5-6 combines with J gene TRBJ1-2; 7 nucleotides agree with TRBD1. Trimming removed 5 bases from V and 7 bases from J; junction bases left unmatched: 8. The CDR3 has 13 residues. Germline V gene lookup returns CDR1 SGHDT and CDR2 YYEEEE. The DNA of the CDR3 is TGTGCCAGCAGGGAGCAGGGGGTGCGTGGCTACACCTTC. Translating it yields CASREQGVRGYTF.

The rearrangement links TRBV27 to TRBJ1-3; D not certain. This CDR3 contains 13 residues. CDR1 is MNHEY and CDR2 is SMNVEV in the germline V gene (reference sequence). V was cut by 11 bases and J by 1 base, with 12 bases left in between. This CDR3 is CAVMTKSGNTIYF. In nucleotides, the CDR3 is TGTGCCGTTATGACAAAATCTGGAAACACCATATATTTT.

Remarks on this clone: In the same sample, other DNA sequences code for this CDR3. The V and J genes are TRBV5-1 and TRBJ1-2; D gene unclear. The CDR3 is made up of 13 amino acids. Germline V gene lookup returns CDR1 SGHRS and CDR2 YFSETQ. V lost 1 base, J lost 5 bases, and 9 bases lay in between. CDR3 loop: CASSLSGEYGYTF. For the CDR3, the DNA is TGCGCCAGCAGCTTGAGCGGGGAGTATGGCTACACCTTC.

This chain connects TRBV5-1 to TRBJ2-7, with D tentatively TRBD2 (5 bases). This CDR3 has 15 residues. Trimming removed 0 bases at V and 3 bases at J, with 13 bases between. Germline V gives CDR1 SGHRS, CDR2 YFSETQ. The CDR3 loop reads CASSLGEISVYEQYF. The CDR3 bases are TGCGCCAGCAGCTTGGGGGAGATTTCCGTCTACGAGCAGTACTTC.

This sequence joins TRBV2 and TRBJ2-6; no clear D. Per germline, CDR1 SNHLY and CDR2 FYNNEI. V was clipped by 7 bases and J by 11 bases, with 15 bases between them. The CDR3 covers 13 residues. The CDR3 DNA reads TGTGCCAGCATCCCCAATCGGGTGGACGTCCTGACTTTC. Its protein product is CASIPNRVDVLTF.

The chain is built from TRBV21-1 and TRBJ2-1; the DNA was not used to check the table's D call, TRBD1. TRBV21-1 is noted as a pseudogene. The CDR3 is made up of 15 amino acids. The CDR3 protein is CASSMGPHLRNEQFF. CDR3 nucleotides: TGTGCCAGCAGCATGGGGCCCCACCTCCGGAATGAGCAGTTCTTC.

The V gene is TRBV30, the J gene TRBJ2-7; no clear D. This CDR3 region has 12 residues. Trimming left V 0 bases short and J 6 bases short, with 9 bases between. From germline, CDR1 is GTSNPN and CDR2 SVGIG (reference sequence). CDR3 loop: CAWSVRGVEQYF. The CDR3 nucleotides read TGTGCCTGGAGTGTACGAGGTGTCGAGCAGTACTTC.

J is TRBJ1-1 and V is TRBV11-3; D is unclear. Trimming left V 2 bases short and J 5 bases short, with 12 bases between. Looked up from germline, CDR1 is SGHNT and CDR2 is YENEEA. This CDR3 is 14 amino acids long. Written as DNA, the CDR3 is TGTGCCAGCAGCTTAAGGCCCAGGTGGACTGAAGCTTTCTTT. Its protein product is CASSLRPRWTEAFF.